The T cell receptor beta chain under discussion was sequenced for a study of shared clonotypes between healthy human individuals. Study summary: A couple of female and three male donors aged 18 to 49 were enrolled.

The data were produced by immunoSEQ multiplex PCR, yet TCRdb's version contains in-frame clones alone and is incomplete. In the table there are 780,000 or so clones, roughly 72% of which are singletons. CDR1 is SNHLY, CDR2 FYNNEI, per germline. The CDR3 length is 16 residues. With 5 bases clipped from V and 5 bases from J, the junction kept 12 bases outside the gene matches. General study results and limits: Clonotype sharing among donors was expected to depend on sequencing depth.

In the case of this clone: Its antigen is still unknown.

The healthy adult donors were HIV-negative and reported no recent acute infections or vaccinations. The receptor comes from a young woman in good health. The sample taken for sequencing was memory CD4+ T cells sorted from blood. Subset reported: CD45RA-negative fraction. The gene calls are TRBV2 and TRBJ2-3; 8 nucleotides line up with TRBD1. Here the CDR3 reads CASSRKTGTGRDTQYF. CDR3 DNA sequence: TGTGCCAGCAGTCGAAAAACCGGGACAGGCCGAGATACGCAGTATTTT.